Listed here are 2 T cell receptor beta chains from one sample, sequenced in a study of T-cell reconstitution after alpha-beta-depleted transplantation in children. Preparing the TCRbeta library involved the use of unique molecular identifiers. In TCRdb, the PCR reads were re-called with MiXCR into one record per CDR3 protein. The sample shows about 460,000 distinct CDR3 sequences, roughly a tenth of them seen only once. This specimen was PBMCs, taken before TCRalphabeta/CD19-depleted stem cell transplant. The origin of the receptors is a child aged 2 to 9 with inherited bone marrow failure, due to receive a stem cell transplant.

This clonotype was counted ten times or more. The CDR3 reads CAWEAASYEQYF. In DNA, the CDR3 is TGTGCCTGGGAAGCCGCTAGCTACGAGCAGTACTTC. The chain employs TRBV30 and TRBJ2-7, with unresolved D. Trimming took off 5 bases at V and 3 bases at J, with 11 bases between the two ends. From germline, CDR1 is GTSNPN and CDR2 SVGIG (reference sequence). The CDR3 has 12 residues.

This clonotype was counted ten times or more. For the CDR3, the DNA is TGCAGTGCACAGACAGGGTTACGGGAAAAACTGTTTTTT. This codes for CSAQTGLREKLFF. The rearrangement joins TRBV20-1 to TRBJ1-4; TRBD1 aligns across 7 bases. Per germline, CDR1 DFQATT and CDR2 SNEGSKA (reference sequence). V lost 6 bases and J lost 8; bases outside the gene matches: 9. This CDR3 has 13 residues.